Presented here are 29 T cell receptor beta chains from one specimen sequenced in a study of CD8 T cells in ankylosing spondylitis. TCRdb re-derived calls from the 5' RACE reads in MiXCR, one entry per CDR3 protein. Seen here are approximately 290,000 distinct CDR3 sequences, around 20% observed once, and the top ten hold 3.5%. Sequencing was done on a sample of blood, either unsorted or a sorted T cell fraction (not recorded which). These receptor sequences come from a female donor with ankylosing spondylitis or in good health (not recorded which).

The V and J genes are TRBV29-1 and TRBJ2-5; a possible D gene is TRBD2 (7 bases). The V and J ends lost 6 bases and 2 bases respectively, with 13 bases between them. The germline gives CDR1 SQVTM, CDR2 ANQGSEA. The CDR3 is 13 amino acids. The CDR3 region is CSVGGASQETQYF. In nucleotides, the CDR3 is TGCAGCGTGGGGGGGGCCAGTCAAGAGACCCAGTACTTC. Complete variable domain (other parts from reference TRBV29-1 and TRBJ2-5): SAVISQKPSRDICQRGTSLTIQCQVDSQVTMMFWYRQQPGQSLTLIATANQGSEATYESGFVIDKFPISRPNLTFSTLTVSNMSPEDSSIYLCSVGGASQETQYFGPGTRLLVL.

The chain recombines TRBV6-2 or TRBV6-3 with TRBJ1-4; TRBD1 matches 8 bases. The length of the CDR3 is 14 residues. Germline CDR1 is MNHEY and CDR2 is SVGEGT. The trim removed 6 bases at V and 7 bases at J, leaving 7 bases unmatched. CDR3: CASRPTGDGEKLFF. CDR3 sequence (DNA): TGTGCCAGCAGACCGACAGGGGATGGTGAAAAACTGTTTTTT.

The table lists this clonotype with many counts. The chain uses TRBV29-1 and TRBJ2-5; TRBD2 matches at 7 bases. Germline CDR1 SQVTM, CDR2 ANQGSEA. This CDR3 region has 15 residues. V shed 4 bases and J 5 bases; nucleotides not matched to a gene: 13. DNA for the CDR3: TGCAGCGTTGGGGGGAGAGGGAGGGCCAGGGAGACCCAGTACTTC. This gives the protein CSVGGRGRARETQYF.

The gene calls are TRBV12-3 or TRBV12-4 and TRBJ2-2; D is ambiguous. The CDR3 extends over 16 amino acids. Trimming pared 0 bases from V and 0 bases from J, leaving 8 bases between. This CDR3 is CASSLAPGPNTGELFF. As DNA, the CDR3 is TGTGCCAGCAGTTTAGCGCCCGGACCGAACACCGGGGAGCTGTTTTTT.

The chain joins TRBV6-2 or TRBV6-3 to TRBJ2-7; D is perhaps TRBD1 (6 bases). V dropped 0 bases and J dropped 5 bases, with 14 bases sitting between them. The CDR3 is 15 amino acids. Germline CDR1 and CDR2: MNHEY and SVGEGT. CDR3 region: CASSYSPKTGDEQYF. CDR3 nucleotide sequence: TGTGCCAGCAGTTACTCGCCAAAGACAGGTGACGAGCAGTACTTC.

The chain is built from TRBV4-3 and TRBJ2-1, with 8 bases matching TRBD2. Germline loops: CDR1 LGHNA, CDR2 YSLEER. This CDR3 spans 16 amino acids. With 3 bases clipped from V and 2 bases from J, the junction kept 6 bases outside the gene matches. The CDR3 spells CASSQGAGDPYNEQFF. In DNA, the CDR3 is TGCGCCAGCAGCCAGGGAGCGGGAGATCCCTACAATGAGCAGTTCTTC.

V gene TRBV20-1 combines with J gene TRBJ2-7, with D perhaps matching TRBD2 (6 bases). The CDR3 covers 14 residues. Deletions cut 2 bases from V and 2 bases from J, with 13 bases between. Looked up from germline, CDR1 is DFQATT and CDR2 is SNEGSKA (reference sequence). The CDR3 here is CSARHSGRPYEQYF. CDR3 nucleotides: TGCAGTGCTAGACATTCAGGGAGGCCCTACGAGCAGTACTTC.

A few counts support this clonotype. The chain employs TRBV6-2 or TRBV6-3 and TRBJ1-1; possibly TRBD1 for D (6 bases). V was trimmed by 6 bases and J by 0 bases, leaving 17 bases between them. The germline gives CDR1 MNHEY, CDR2 SVGEGT. This CDR3 region has 16 residues. The CDR3 loop reads CASSNGRGSMNTEAFF. Written as DNA, the CDR3 is TGTGCCAGCAGCAACGGGAGGGGGAGTATGAACACTGAAGCTTTCTTT.

The chain couples TRBV6-1 to TRBJ1-4, with D maybe TRBD1 (5 bases). Between the trimmed V and J ends, which lost 6 bases and 5 bases, there was a span of 16 bases. The CDR3 is made up of 15 amino acids. Germline loops: CDR1 MNHNS, CDR2 SASEGT. CDR3 in amino acids: CASRISTALNEKLFF. The CDR3 DNA reads as TGTGCCAGCAGGATTTCGACAGCCCTCAATGAAAAACTGTTTTTT.

This chain joins TRBV10-3 and TRBJ2-2; the D is unclear. Germline V gene data show CDR1 as ENHRY and CDR2 as SYGVKD. V was trimmed by 2 bases and J by 3 bases, leaving 13 bases between them. CDR3 length: 16 amino acids. The CDR3 bases are TGTGCCATCAGTGAGCGTCGGCAGGCCTACACCGGGGAGCTGTTTTTT. It is translated as CAISERRQAYTGELFF.

The V gene is TRBV12-5, the J gene TRBJ2-7; TRBD2 aligns across 7 bases. The CDR3 sequence is 13 residues long. The germline CDR1 and CDR2 sequences are LGHNT and FRNRAP. V lost 7 bases, J lost 3 bases, and 6 bases stayed unmatched. CDR3 bases: TGTGCTAGTGCCCTACGGGGGGACTACGAGCAGTACTTC. As protein: CASALRGDYEQYF.

This clonotype was detected ten times or more. V and J are TRBV15 and TRBJ2-3, with 12 bases aligning to TRBD2. The CDR3 is 15 amino acids. The germline gives CDR1 LNHNV, CDR2 YYDKDF (reference sequence). V shed 5 bases and J 0 bases; nucleotides not matched to a gene: 0. The CDR3 sequence is CATSGLAGSTDTQYF. The CDR3 bases are TGTGCCACCAGCGGACTAGCGGGAAGCACAGATACGCAGTATTTT. The variable domain in full, with the rest retrieved from reference TRBV15 and TRBJ2-3, is DAMVIQNPRYQVTQFGKPVTLSCSQTLNHNVMYWYQQKSSQAPKLLFHYYDKDFNNEADTPDNFQSRRPNTSFCFLDIRSPGLGDTAMYLCATSGLAGSTDTQYFGPGTRLTVL.

This chain joins TRBV12-3 or TRBV12-4 and TRBJ2-7, with 10 positions matching TRBD1. V lost 3 bases to trimming and J lost 3 bases; unmatched junction nucleotides: 5. The CDR3 length is 15 residues. DNA of the CDR3: TGTGCCAGCAGTTTTCCCGGGACAGGGGACTACGAGCAGTACTTC. It codes for CASSFPGTGDYEQYF.

The V gene is TRBV10-2, the J gene TRBJ1-6, with D possibly matching TRBD1 (5 bases). The germline V gene encodes CDR1 WSHSY and CDR2 SAAADI. V lost 2 bases to trimming and J lost 0 bases, with 17 bases between them. The CDR3 runs 19 residues. CDR3 residues: CASSEAAGSSSSYNSPLHF. In DNA form, the CDR3 reads TGCGCCAGCAGTGAGGCAGCAGGGAGTAGCAGCTCCTATAATTCACCCCTCCACTTT.

V is TRBV29-1 and J is TRBJ2-5; TRBD1 might be the D (6 bases). The CDR3 is 13 amino acids. The V and J ends lost 5 bases and 9 bases respectively, with 19 bases between them. CDR1 and CDR2 (germline): SQVTM, ANQGSEA. The CDR3 nucleotides read TGCAGCGTTAAACCCGGGACACTAGGGTCCCAGTACTTC. It translates to CSVKPGTLGSQYF.

There are a few counts of this clonotype. This sequence joins TRBV12-3 or TRBV12-4 and TRBJ2-6, with 7 bases matching TRBD1. This CDR3 is 18 amino acids long. Trimming cost V 2 bases and J 0 bases; bases outside gene matches: 7. The DNA of the CDR3 is TGTGCCAGCAGTTTACTCCGACAGGGCCTCTCTGGGGCCAACGTCCTGACTTTC. This encodes CASSLLRQGLSGANVLTF.

This clonotype appeared a few times. The chain carries TRBV6-2 or TRBV6-3 and TRBJ1-5; D is unclear. Trimming removed 2 bases from V and 7 bases from J, with 12 bases in between. The CDR3 extends over 14 amino acids. The germline CDR1 and CDR2 sequences are MNHEY and SVGEGT. The DNA for the CDR3 is TGTGCCAGCAGTTACACCGGGGAGAGGCAGCCCCAGCATTTT. Translation: CASSYTGERQPQHF.

V gene TRBV2 combines with J gene TRBJ2-1, with 11 bases aligning to TRBD2. The CDR3 is 17 residues long. The ends lost 1 base at V and 8 bases at J; junction bases unmatched: 10. CDR1 is SNHLY, CDR2 FYNNEI, per germline. The CDR3 sequence is CASSEEWASGRMHEQFF. The CDR3 DNA sequence: TGTGCCAGCAGTGAAGAATGGGCTAGCGGGAGGATGCATGAGCAGTTCTTC.

The rearrangement uses TRBV18 and TRBJ1-2; TRBD1 might be the D (6 bases). Per the germline V gene, CDR1 is KGHSH and CDR2 is LQKENI. The CDR3 runs 13 residues. Trimming pared 0 bases from V and 13 bases from J, leaving 15 bases between. CDR3 residues: CASSPPPRGIATF. The CDR3 DNA is TGTGCCAGCTCACCACCGCCCAGGGGTATCGCCACCTTC. The full variable domain, with the rest looked up from reference TRBV18 and TRBJ1-2, is NAGVMQNPRHLVRRRGQEARLRCSPMKGHSHVYWYRQLPEEGLKFMVYLQKENIIDESGMPKERFSAEFPKEGPSILRIQQVVRGDSAAYFCASSPPPRGIATFGSGTRLTVV.

In this sample, this clonotype turned up a few times. The chain employs TRBV27 and TRBJ2-3, with TRBD1 identical over 8 bases. There are 15 residues in the CDR3. Trimming took 4 bases from V and 1 from J; bases not matched to a gene: 4. Germline V gene sequence: CDR1 MNHEY, CDR2 SMNVEV (reference sequence). DNA of the CDR3: TGTGCCAGCAGTTACAGGGGGGAGCGCACAGATACGCAGTATTTT. Protein sequence: CASSYRGERTDTQYF.

The chain links TRBV5-1 to TRBJ2-3; TRBD2 is a possible D gene (5 bases). The CDR3 has 15 residues. CDR1 and CDR2 from the germline V gene are SGHRS and YFSETQ. The germline V and J ends were trimmed by 3 bases and 4 bases, with 15 bases remaining between them. The DNA for the CDR3 is TGCGCCAGCAGCTCCACGGGGAGTGGGTCAGATACGCAGTATTTT. Amino acids: CASSSTGSGSDTQYF.

The rearrangement uses TRBV15 and TRBJ2-1, with D possibly being TRBD2 (6 bases). Germline CDR1 reads LNHNV; CDR2 reads YYDKDF (reference sequence). V lost 7 bases and J 1 base, leaving 14 bases between the germline ends. There are 15 residues in the CDR3. Here the CDR3 reads CATTKGRRSYNEQFF. The DNA for the CDR3 is TGTGCCACCACCAAGGGGAGGAGGTCCTACAATGAGCAGTTCTTC.

V gene TRBV2 combines with J gene TRBJ2-7, with D unresolved. Trimming pared 7 bases from V and 3 bases from J, leaving 10 bases between. Germline CDR1 is SNHLY and CDR2 is FYNNEI. The CDR3 extends over 12 amino acids. The CDR3, as DNA: TGTGCCAGCAATGGGCTAGTCTACGAGCAGTACTTC. Translated, it gives CASNGLVYEQYF.

The genes are TRBV7-2 and TRBJ2-3; the D is unclear. Looked up from germline, CDR1 is SGHTA and CDR2 is FQGNSA. CDR3 length: 14 residues. The V end lost 0 bases, the J end lost 9 bases, and 13 bases lay between the germline ends. The CDR3 is CASSLAPATGTQYF. The CDR3 region has the DNA TGTGCCAGCAGCTTAGCCCCGGCTACCGGCACGCAGTATTTT.

The chain combines TRBV6-5 with TRBJ1-5, with a possible D match to TRBD1 (5 bases). The CDR3 loop spans 15 amino acids. Germline loops: CDR1 MNHEY, CDR2 SVGAGI. Trimming cost V 0 bases and J 3 bases, with 9 bases left between them. The DNA of the CDR3 is TGTGCCAGCAGTTACTCGGGGGTAAACAATCAGCCCCAGCATTTT. Translating gives CASSYSGVNNQPQHF.

Concerning this clonotype: One end of the junction fails to match germline, which may point to a read error. This sequence joins TRBV9 and TRBJ2-3; D unresolved. The CDR3 runs to 13 residues. Germline loops: CDR1 SGDLS, CDR2 YYNGEE. The CDR3, as DNA: TGTGCCAGCAGCGTTGTTCAATCCGATAAGCAGTATTTT. Amino acid sequence: CASSVVQSDKQYF.

This clonotype has a handful of counts. J is TRBJ2-3 and V is TRBV20-1; the D gene is possibly TRBD2 (5 bases). The CDR3 sequence is 14 residues long. Germline V gene lookup returns CDR1 DFQATT and CDR2 SNEGSKA (reference sequence). Trimming pared 5 bases from V and 6 bases from J, leaving 18 bases between. The DNA of the CDR3 is TGCAGTGCTCGGAGGCGGCAGAGTGAGGATACGCAGTATTTT. Protein: CSARRRQSEDTQYF.

DNA for the CDR3: TGTGCCAGCAGTTCAAGGACGGCTAACTCCTACGAGCAGTACTTC. Encoded protein: CASSSRTANSYEQYF. V is TRBV6-5 and J is TRBJ2-7; D unclear. The CDR3 loop spans 15 amino acids. V was trimmed by 4 bases and J by 0 bases, leaving 13 bases between them. Germline values: CDR1 MNHEY, CDR2 SVGAGI.

This clonotype was detected only a few times. One junction end does not reproduce the germline sequence, and a read error may be involved. This sequence joins TRBV5-6 and TRBJ1-2, with a weak D call TRBD1 (6 bases). Germline loops: CDR1 SGHDT, CDR2 YYEEEE. This CDR3 is 14 amino acids long. This CDR3 is CASSVTGTRYAYTF. The DNA of the CDR3 is TGTGCCAGCAGCGTGACCGGGACACGGTATGCCTACACCTTC.